This is a list of T cell receptor beta chains from one sample in a study of T cell responses to AZD1222 COVID-19 vaccine. Produced via immunoSEQ multiplex PCR; TCRdb's table is partial and in-frame only. The data show some 56,000 clones, 70% to 90% seen once. Material: peripheral blood, obtained on day 0 of AZD1222 vaccination. The source is an adult in good health. The CDR3 runs from the conserved cysteine through the conserved F or W. D genes are given only for firm matches. Part of the rows lack a size; the others show once, few, many or a class for expanded clones.

TRBJ1-6	NA	TRBV28	NA	CASRKGSGRGYSPLHF	TGTGCCAGTAGGAAGGGAAGCGGCAGGGGCTATTCACCCCTCCACTTT
TRBJ2-7	NA	TRBV7-9	few	CASSRLGAGREQYF	TGTGCCAGCAGCCGGCTGGGGGCAGGGAGGGAGCAGTACTTC
TRBJ2-7	NA	TRBV6-5	NA	CASSSPGSGENPSF	TGTGCCAGCAGTTCCCCAGGTAGTGGGGAGAACCCCTCATTC
TRBJ2-1	TRBD1	TRBV18	once	CASSLATGVPLMNEQFF	TGTGCCAGCTCACTCGCCACAGGGGTCCCTCTTATGAATGAGCAGTTCTTC
TRBJ1-2	NA	TRBV18	once	CASSPRPEPNYGYTF	TGTGCCAGCTCACCAAGGCCAGAGCCTAACTATGGCTACACCTTC
TRBJ1-6	NA	TRBV19	NA	CASRDTWGNYNSPLHF	TGTGCCAGTAGGGATACTTGGGGGAACTATAATTCACCCCTCCACTTT
TRBJ1-2	NA	TRBV21-1	NA	CASSKRGTGNYGYTF	TGTGCCAGCAGCAAACGAGGGACAGGGAACTATGGCTACACCTTC
TRBJ1-2	NA	TRBV27	NA	CASSLSRTGSGYTF	TGTGCCAGCAGTTTATCCCGGACTGGGTCGGGCTACACCTTC
TRBJ2-1	NA	TRBV27	NA	CASSPNGGIKHNEQFF	TGTGCCAGCAGTCCAAACGGAGGGATCAAGCACAATGAGCAGTTCTTC
TRBJ1-5	TRBD1	TRBV28	NA	CASSFFRGRGQPQHF	TGTGCCAGCAGTTTTTTTAGGGGGCGAGGACAGCCCCAGCATTTT
TRBJ1-6	NA	TRBV4-2	medium-sized	CASSQSTSSPLHF	TGTGCCAGCAGCCAATCAACGAGCTCACCCCTCCACTTT
TRBJ2-7	NA	TRBV7-2	NA	CASSPFGISYEQYF	TGTGCCAGCAGCCCATTTGGAATCTCCTACGAGCAGTACTTC
TRBJ1-1	NA	TRBV12-3/TRBV12-4	NA	CASSLVDTEAFF	TGTGCCAGCAGTTTAGTGGACACTGAAGCTTTCTTT
TRBJ2-5	TRBD1	TRBV12-3/TRBV12-4	NA	CASTLTGTETQYF	TGTGCCAGCACCTTGACAGGGACAGAGACCCAGTACTTC
TRBJ2-3	TRBD1	TRBV12-5	NA	CASGVGTGSADTQYF	TGTGCTAGTGGTGTCGGGACAGGGTCCGCAGATACGCAGTATTTT
TRBJ2-2	NA	TRBV2	NA	CASKGGRTGELFF	TGTGCCAGCAAGGGGGGCCGAACCGGGGAGCTGTTTTTT
TRBJ1-5	NA	TRBV19	NA	CASTDGQTPSNQPQHF	TGTGCCAGTACCGACGGACAGACCCCTAGCAATCAGCCCCAGCATTTT
TRBJ1-1	NA	TRBV19	NA	CASSSVARGEDTEAFF	TGTGCCAGTAGTTCCGTCGCCCGGGGGGAGGACACTGAAGCTTTCTTT
TRBJ2-7	NA	TRBV7-6	once	CASSLNTATYEQYF	TGTGCCAGCAGCTTAAATACAGCAACCTACGAGCAGTACTTC
TRBJ2-1	TRBD2	TRBV23-1	NA	CASSQSTSGGNEQFF	TGCGCCAGCAGTCAATCGACTAGCGGGGGAAATGAGCAGTTCTTC
TRBJ1-1	NA	TRBV2	NA	CASSEYGDTEAFF	TGTGCCAGCAGTGAGTACGGGGACACTGAAGCTTTCTTT
TRBJ1-4	NA	TRBV11-2	once	CASRRNLNEKLFF	TGTGCCAGCAGGCGTAACCTTAATGAAAAACTGTTTTTT
TRBJ1-2	TRBD1	TRBV9	NA	CASSQPGTGMDGYTF	TGTGCCAGCAGCCAACCCGGGACAGGAATGGATGGCTACACCTTC
TRBJ2-5	NA	TRBV4-1	NA	CASSQEKRGQFQETQYF	TGCGCCAGCAGCCAAGAGAAACGGGGTCAGTTCCAAGAGACCCAGTACTTC
TRBJ1-1	NA	TRBV3-1/TRBV3-2	NA	CASSPHPNTEAFF	TGTGCCAGCAGCCCCCACCCGAACACTGAAGCTTTCTTT
TRBJ1-1	TRBD1	TRBV19	NA	CASSTQGFNTEAFF	TGTGCCAGTAGCACACAGGGGTTTAACACTGAAGCTTTCTTT
TRBJ1-2	TRBD1	TRBV20-1	NA	CQQGGIYGYTF	TGCCAGCAGGGGGGTATCTATGGCTACACCTTC